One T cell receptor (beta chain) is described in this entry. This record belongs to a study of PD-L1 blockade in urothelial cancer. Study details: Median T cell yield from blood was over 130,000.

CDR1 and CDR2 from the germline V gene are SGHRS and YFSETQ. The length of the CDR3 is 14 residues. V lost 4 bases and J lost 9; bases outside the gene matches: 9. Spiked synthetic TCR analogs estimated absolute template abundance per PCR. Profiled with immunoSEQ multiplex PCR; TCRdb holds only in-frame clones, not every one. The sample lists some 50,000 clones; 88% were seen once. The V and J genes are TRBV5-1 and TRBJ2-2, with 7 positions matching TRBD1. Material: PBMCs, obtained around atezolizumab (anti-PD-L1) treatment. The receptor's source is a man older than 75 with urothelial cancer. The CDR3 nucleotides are TGCGCCAGCAGCCTTAAACGGACAGGTCGGGAGCTGTTTTTT. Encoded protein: CASSLKRTGRELFF.